This TCR beta chain came from a study of vaccination and CD4 T cells after COVID-19. Sample treatment: approximately nine-day PBMC culture with coronavirus spike peptide pools or control peptides (ViraFEST assay). Germline CDR1 and CDR2: ENHRY and SYGVKD. V was pared by 10 bases and J by 2 bases, with 1 base of the junction left unmatched. This CDR3 region has 11 residues. This clonotype occurred once. Antigen unknown. Oncomine TCR Beta short-read sequencing was applied to DNA from cultured CD4+ T cells. From the PCR reads, TCRdb called clonotypes with MiXCR, one entry per CDR3 protein. The table has around 13,000 distinct CDR3 sequences, around 53% seen once.

This receptor was obtained from a human donor who had recovered from COVID-19. Sequencing was done on a sample of CD4+ T cells from blood, cultured in vitro. V usage is TRBV10-3 and J usage is TRBJ2-5, with 7 bases that match TRBD1. CDR3 nucleotide sequence: TGTGCCACCAGGGGGCAAGAGACCCAGTACTTC. The encoded protein is CATRGQETQYF.